The 4 T cell receptor beta chains listed next were all sequenced from one sample in a study of blood T cell repertoires in COVID-19. The table came from immunoSEQ multiplex PCR; TCRdb's copy has only in-frame clones and leaves some out. The sample records over 300,000 clones, roughly 85% being singletons. The sequencing input was peripheral blood. These receptors all come from a human donor in a cohort sampled during active COVID-19.

V is TRBV10-3 and J is TRBJ1-5; tentative D call: TRBD1 (5 bases). This CDR3 is 14 amino acids long. Trimming removed 3 bases from V and 4 bases from J, with 10 bases in between. In germline, CDR1 is ENHRY, CDR2 SYGVKD. CDR3: CAISEGRGNQPQHF. In DNA, the CDR3 is TGTGCCATCAGTGAAGGTAGGGGAAATCAGCCCCAGCATTTT.

This clone was recorded only once. The V and J genes are TRBV27 and TRBJ2-7; D may be TRBD2 (5 bases). This CDR3 spans 15 amino acids. Trimming took off 2 bases at V and 4 bases at J, with 15 bases between the two ends. Per germline, CDR1 MNHEY and CDR2 SMNVEV (reference sequence). DNA of the CDR3: TGTGCCAGCAGTTTAAGTAGAGGGTTTTGGTACGAGCAGTACTTC. Its translation: CASSLSRGFWYEQYF.

The gene calls are TRBV19 and TRBJ2-7, with TRBD1 identical over 9 bases. CDR1 is LNHDA, CDR2 SQIVND, per germline (reference sequence). The ends lost 4 bases at V and 5 bases at J; junction bases unmatched: 15. The CDR3 has 17 amino acids. Written as DNA, the CDR3 is TGTGCCAGTAGTAAAAGGACCCACCGGGACAGGGATGACGAGCAGTACTTC. Residues: CASSKRTHRDRDDEQYF.

The CDR3 reads CASSVGGGGTEAFF. CDR3 nucleotide sequence: TGTGCCAGCAGCGTAGGGGGCGGAGGGACTGAAGCTTTCTTT. The gene calls are TRBV9 and TRBJ1-1; D might be TRBD1 (5 bases). V gave up 0 bases and J gave up 5 bases, with 11 bases separating them. Looked up from germline, CDR1 is SGDLS and CDR2 is YYNGEE. The CDR3 sequence is 14 residues long.